This TCR beta chain was documented in a study of monozygotic twins with inflammatory bowel disease. TCRdb re-called the 5' RACE reads; every CDR3 protein appears as one record, without DNA. Its table lists 150,000 to 200,000 distinct CDR3 sequences. The CDR3 is 14 residues long. Germline CDR1 SGHTA, CDR2 FQGNSA. The sequenced material came from blood. The chain links TRBV7-2 to TRBJ1-1. The source of this sequence is a human donor with ulcerative colitis or Crohn's disease, or a healthy co-twin of an affected twin (not recorded which). This CDR3 reads CASSLVVMNTEAFF.